This TCR beta chain was profiled in a study of graft-versus-host responses after intestinal transplantation. Points on this clone: Its antigen is not known.

Study observations and caveats: The marrow of recipients harbored GvH clones, and ileum or blood showed some of them first. Early declines in HvG clones that occurred post-transplant were associated with peak circulating GvH clone levels. The presence of high graft-versus-host to host-versus-graft clonal ratios in allografts characterized patients with graft-donor T cell macrochimerism.

Here immunoSEQ multiplex PCR was the method, and the copy in TCRdb shows in-frame clones only, minus some. The data contain tens of thousands of clones, about nine tenths of them seen just once; the ten biggest clones take up approximately 5.6%. The germline CDR1 and CDR2 sequences are LNHDA and SQIVND (reference sequence). V trimming: 5 bases; J trimming: 4 bases; junction bases outside the gene matches: 1. The CDR3 has 14 amino acids. Sequences were derived from unstimulated CD8+ T cells sorted from spleen or lymph node cells, sampled before intestinal transplant. The chain has TRBV19 and TRBJ2-1; 11 bases are a match to TRBD2. This clonotype was sampled from a human donor who received an intestinal transplant. The CDR3 DNA sequence: TGTGCCAGTAGTCTAGCGGGAGGTTACAATGAGCAGTTCTTC. Amino acid sequence: CASSLAGGYNEQFF.